Listed here are 8 T cell receptor beta chains from one sample, sequenced in a study of early T cells in non-severe SARS-CoV-2 infection. TCRdb fed the 5' RACE reads into MiXCR, producing one record per CDR3 protein. Seen here are 20,000 to 30,000 distinct CDR3 sequences, around 6% observed once, and the top ten hold roughly 2.5%. The specimen was whole blood. The origin of the receptors is an adult who was a healthcare worker with PCR-confirmed SARS-CoV-2 infection or an uninfected control (not recorded which).

This chain uses TRBV29-1 with TRBJ2-5; D gene uncertain. V was cut by 2 bases and J by 1 base, with 5 bases left in between. This CDR3 is 12 amino acids long. Germline V gene data show CDR1 as SQVTM and CDR2 as ANQGSEA. The CDR3 DNA is TGCAGCGTTGAAAACTTCCAAGAGACCCAGTACTTC. The encoded protein is CSVENFQETQYF.

This clonotype was seen at least ten times. The chain is built from TRBV12-3 or TRBV12-4 and TRBJ2-5; D may be TRBD1 or TRBD2 (5 bases each). This CDR3 has 16 amino acids. Trimming cost V 9 bases and J 0 bases, with 20 bases left between them. DNA of the CDR3: TGTGCCAGTGGGGGAACCCGGACACCTAACCAAGAGACCCAGTACTTC. Amino acid sequence: CASGGTRTPNQETQYF.

This clonotype ranks as medium-sized. This chain links TRBV7-9 with TRBJ2-3; D remains ambiguous. The CDR3 is made up of 16 amino acids. V was trimmed by 8 bases and J by 2 bases, leaving 20 bases between them. Germline V lookup: CDR1 SEHNR, CDR2 FQNEAQ (reference sequence). The DNA for the CDR3 is TGTGCCAGCGGGCCTAGACCGCCGCAGGACACAGATACGCAGTATTTT. Amino acids: CASGPRPPQDTDTQYF.

This clonotype was seen a few times. The genes are TRBV11-2 and TRBJ2-1; TRBD2 aligns across 7 bases. The germline CDR1 and CDR2 sequences are SGHAT and FQNNGV. The CDR3 is 12 residues long. V gave up 8 bases and J gave up 2 bases; unmatched junction bases: 0. Here the CDR3 reads CASRGAYNEQFF. CDR3 DNA: TGTGCCAGCCGGGGGGCCTACAATGAGCAGTTCTTC.

The sample holds a few counts of this clonotype. The rearrangement uses TRBV12-3 or TRBV12-4 and TRBJ2-2; a possible D gene is TRBD2 (5 bases). Trimming pared 3 bases from V and 4 bases from J, leaving 15 bases between. The CDR3 runs to 16 residues. The chain's CDR3 is CASSFREGKSTGELFF. The DNA of the CDR3 is TGTGCCAGCAGTTTTCGAGAGGGAAAGAGCACCGGGGAGCTGTTTTTT.

The gene calls are TRBV20-1 and TRBJ2-6, with D unclear. CDR1 and CDR2 (germline): DFQATT, SNEGSKA (reference sequence). V dropped 0 bases and J dropped 4 bases, with 4 bases sitting between them. The CDR3 has 13 amino acids. CDR3 loop: CSARDRGANVLTF. As DNA, the CDR3 is TGCAGTGCTAGAGACAGAGGGGCCAACGTCCTGACTTTC.

In this sample, this clonotype turned up many times. The chain has TRBV10-3 and TRBJ2-7; perhaps D is TRBD1 or TRBD2 (5 bases each). V was pared by 0 bases and J by 2 bases, with 11 bases between. Germline V lookup: CDR1 ENHRY, CDR2 SYGVKD. This CDR3 contains 15 residues. In DNA, the CDR3 is TGTGCCATCAGTGAGTCGTACGGGGCGGCCTACGAGCAGTACTTC. The encoded protein is CAISESYGAAYEQYF.

The chain uses TRBV27 and TRBJ2-3, with 7 bases matching TRBD1. Germline V CDR1 and CDR2: MNHEY, SMNVEV (reference sequence). This CDR3 spans 14 amino acids. V dropped 6 bases and J dropped 2; count of bases not matched to a gene: 5. CDR3 nucleotides: TGTGCCAGCAGGAAACAGGGGTTCACAGATACGCAGTATTTT. It yields the protein CASRKQGFTDTQYF.